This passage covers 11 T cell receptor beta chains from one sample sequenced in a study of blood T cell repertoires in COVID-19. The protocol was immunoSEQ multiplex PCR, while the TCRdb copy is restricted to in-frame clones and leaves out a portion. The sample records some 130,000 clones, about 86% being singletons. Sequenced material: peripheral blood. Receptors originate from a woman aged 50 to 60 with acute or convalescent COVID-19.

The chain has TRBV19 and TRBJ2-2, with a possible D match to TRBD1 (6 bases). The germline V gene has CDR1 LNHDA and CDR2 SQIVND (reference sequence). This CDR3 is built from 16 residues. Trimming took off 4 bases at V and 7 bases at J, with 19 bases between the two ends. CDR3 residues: CASSTINTGTNGELFF. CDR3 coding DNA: TGTGCCAGTAGTACGATTAATACCGGGACAAACGGGGAGCTGTTTTTT.

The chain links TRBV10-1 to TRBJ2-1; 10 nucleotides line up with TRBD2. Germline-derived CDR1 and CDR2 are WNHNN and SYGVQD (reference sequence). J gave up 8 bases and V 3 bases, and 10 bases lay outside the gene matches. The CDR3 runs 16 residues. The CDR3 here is CASSDLTASGGYEQFF. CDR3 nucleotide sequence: TGCGCCAGCAGTGACCTAACGGCTAGCGGGGGTTATGAGCAGTTCTTC.

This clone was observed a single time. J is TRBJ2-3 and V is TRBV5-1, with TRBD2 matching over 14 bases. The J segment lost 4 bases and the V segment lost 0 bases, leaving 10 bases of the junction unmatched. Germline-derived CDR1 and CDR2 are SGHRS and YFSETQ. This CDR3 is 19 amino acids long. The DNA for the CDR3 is TGCGCCAGCAGCTTGGCACAGACTAGCGGGGGGGCGATGTCAGATACGCAGTATTTT. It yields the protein CASSLAQTSGGAMSDTQYF.

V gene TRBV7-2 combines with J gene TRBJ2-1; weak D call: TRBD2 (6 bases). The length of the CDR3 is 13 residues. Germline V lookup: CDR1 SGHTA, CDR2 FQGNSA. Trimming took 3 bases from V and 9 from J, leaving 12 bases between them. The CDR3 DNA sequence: TGTGCCAGCAGCTTTCGGACGGAGGGTGAGCAGTTCTTC. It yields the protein CASSFRTEGEQFF. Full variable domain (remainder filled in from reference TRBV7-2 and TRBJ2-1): GAGVSQSPSNKVTEKGKDVELRCDPISGHTALYWYRQSLGQGLEFLIYFQGNSAPDKSGLPSDRFSAERTGGSVSTLTIQRTQQEDSAVYLCASSFRTEGEQFFGPGTRLTVL.

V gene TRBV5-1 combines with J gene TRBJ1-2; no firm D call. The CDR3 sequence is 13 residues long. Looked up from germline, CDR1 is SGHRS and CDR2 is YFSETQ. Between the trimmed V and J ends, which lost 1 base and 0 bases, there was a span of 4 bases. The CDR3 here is CASSLSSNYGYTF. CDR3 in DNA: TGCGCCAGCAGCTTGAGCTCTAACTATGGCTACACCTTC.

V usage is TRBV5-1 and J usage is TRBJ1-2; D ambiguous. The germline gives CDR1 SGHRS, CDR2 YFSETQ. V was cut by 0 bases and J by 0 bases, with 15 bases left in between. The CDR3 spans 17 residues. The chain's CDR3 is CASSLVGERRANYGYTF. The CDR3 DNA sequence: TGCGCCAGCAGCTTGGTAGGTGAGAGGCGTGCTAACTATGGCTACACCTTC.

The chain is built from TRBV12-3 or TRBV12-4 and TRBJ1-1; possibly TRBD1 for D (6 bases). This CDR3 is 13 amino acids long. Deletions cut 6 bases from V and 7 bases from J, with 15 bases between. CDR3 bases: TGTGCCAGCAGCCTAGGGGGAATCGGTGAAGCTTTCTTT. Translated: CASSLGGIGEAFF.

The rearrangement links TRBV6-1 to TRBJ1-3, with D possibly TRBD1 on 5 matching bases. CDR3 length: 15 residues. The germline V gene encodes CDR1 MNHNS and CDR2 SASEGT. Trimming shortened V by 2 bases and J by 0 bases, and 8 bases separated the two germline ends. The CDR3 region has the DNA TGTGCCAGCAGTGAAACAGGTCGCTCTGGAAACACCATATATTTT. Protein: CASSETGRSGNTIYF.

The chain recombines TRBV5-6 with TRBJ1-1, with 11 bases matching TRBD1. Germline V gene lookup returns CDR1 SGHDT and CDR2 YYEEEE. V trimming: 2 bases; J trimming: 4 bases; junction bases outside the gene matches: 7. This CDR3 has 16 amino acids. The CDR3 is CASSLPGQGVRTEAFF. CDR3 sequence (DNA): TGTGCCAGCAGCTTACCGGGACAGGGGGTTCGCACTGAAGCTTTCTTT.

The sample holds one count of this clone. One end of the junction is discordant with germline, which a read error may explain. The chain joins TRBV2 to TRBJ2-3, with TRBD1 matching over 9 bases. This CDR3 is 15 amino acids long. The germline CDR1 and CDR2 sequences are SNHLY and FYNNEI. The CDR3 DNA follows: TGTGCCAGCAGTCCCCGACAGGGGGAGAAAGATACGCCGGATTTT. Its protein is CASSPRQGEKDTPDF.

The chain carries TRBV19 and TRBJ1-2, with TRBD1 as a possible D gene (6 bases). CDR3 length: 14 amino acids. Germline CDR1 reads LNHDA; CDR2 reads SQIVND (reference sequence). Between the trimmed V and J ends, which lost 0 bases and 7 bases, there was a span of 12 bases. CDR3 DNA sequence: TGTGCCAGTAGTATAGACGGGACAAGAAGTGGCTACACCTTC. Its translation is CASSIDGTRSGYTF.